This TCR beta chain was profiled in a study of cytomegalovirus exposure and HLA in healthy donors. Trimming removed 0 bases from V and 5 bases from J, with 8 bases in between. The CDR3 totals 14 residues. Germline CDR1 is SGHRS and CDR2 is YFSETQ. With 60 Vbeta and 13 Jbeta primers, the PCR was carried out. Authors' processing steps: A later analysis counted approximately 80 million unique TCR beta chains, about 11 million shared. Clones were read by immunoSEQ multiplex PCR, and TCRdb kept only the in-frame ones, dropping some. V, J and clone size derive from that table, while D and trimming were established from the DNA sequence. This sample has 150,000 to 200,000 clones, with 79% found just once.

The receptor comes from a woman aged 50 to 60 in good health and CMV-seronegative. This chain uses TRBV5-1 with TRBJ2-2; no clear D gene. The sequencing input was PBMCs. DNA for the CDR3: TGCGCCAGCAGCTTGGGAGGTTTAACCGGGGAGCTGTTTTTT. Protein sequence: CASSLGGLTGELFF.